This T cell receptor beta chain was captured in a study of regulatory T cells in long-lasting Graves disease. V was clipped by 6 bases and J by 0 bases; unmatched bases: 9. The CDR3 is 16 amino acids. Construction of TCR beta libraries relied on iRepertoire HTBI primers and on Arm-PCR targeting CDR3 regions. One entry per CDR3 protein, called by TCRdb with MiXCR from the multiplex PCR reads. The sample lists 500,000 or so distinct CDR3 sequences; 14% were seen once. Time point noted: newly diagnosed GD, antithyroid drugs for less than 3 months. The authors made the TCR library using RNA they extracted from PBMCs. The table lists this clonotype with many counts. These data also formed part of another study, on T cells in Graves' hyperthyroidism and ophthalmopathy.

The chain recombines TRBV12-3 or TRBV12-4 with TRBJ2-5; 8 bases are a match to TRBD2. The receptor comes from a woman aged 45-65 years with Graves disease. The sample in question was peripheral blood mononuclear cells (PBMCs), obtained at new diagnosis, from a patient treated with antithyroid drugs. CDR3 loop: CASSPPTSVHQETQYF. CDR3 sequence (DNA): TGTGCCAGCAGCCCCCCGACTAGCGTTCACCAAGAGACCCAGTACTTC.